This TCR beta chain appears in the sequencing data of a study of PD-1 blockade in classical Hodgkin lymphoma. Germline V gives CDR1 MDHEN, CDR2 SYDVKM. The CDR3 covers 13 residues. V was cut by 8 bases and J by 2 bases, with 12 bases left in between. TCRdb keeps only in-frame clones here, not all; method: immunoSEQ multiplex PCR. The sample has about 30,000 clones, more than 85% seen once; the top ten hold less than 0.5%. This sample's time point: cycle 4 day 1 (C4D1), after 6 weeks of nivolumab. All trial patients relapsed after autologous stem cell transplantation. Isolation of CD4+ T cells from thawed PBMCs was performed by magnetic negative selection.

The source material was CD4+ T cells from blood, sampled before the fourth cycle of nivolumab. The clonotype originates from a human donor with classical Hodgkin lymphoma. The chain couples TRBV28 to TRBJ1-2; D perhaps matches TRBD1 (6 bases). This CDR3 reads CASVGGGNYGYTF. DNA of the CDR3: TGTGCCAGCGTTGGGGGCGGGAACTATGGCTACACCTTC.